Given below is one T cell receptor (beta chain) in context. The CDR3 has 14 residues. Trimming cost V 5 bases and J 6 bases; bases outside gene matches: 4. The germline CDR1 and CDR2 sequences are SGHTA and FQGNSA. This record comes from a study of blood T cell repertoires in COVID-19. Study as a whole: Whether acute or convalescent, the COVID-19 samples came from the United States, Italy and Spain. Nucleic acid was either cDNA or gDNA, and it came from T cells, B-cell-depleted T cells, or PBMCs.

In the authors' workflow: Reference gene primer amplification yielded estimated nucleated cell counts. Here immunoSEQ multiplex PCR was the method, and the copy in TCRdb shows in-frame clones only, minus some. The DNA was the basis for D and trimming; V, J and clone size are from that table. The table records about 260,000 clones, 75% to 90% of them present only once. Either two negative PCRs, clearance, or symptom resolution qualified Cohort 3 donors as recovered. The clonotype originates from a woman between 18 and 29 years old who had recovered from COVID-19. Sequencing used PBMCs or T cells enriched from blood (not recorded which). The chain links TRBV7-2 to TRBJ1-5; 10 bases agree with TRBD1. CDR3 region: CASSPDRGFQPQHF. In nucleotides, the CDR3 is TGTGCCAGCAGCCCGGACAGGGGGTTTCAGCCCCAGCATTTT.